This section outlines one TCR beta chain sequence together with its context. This sample is part of a study of blood T cell repertoires in COVID-19. CDR3 length equals 15 residues. The V and J ends lost 3 bases and 4 bases respectively, with 15 bases between them. Germline CDR1 and CDR2: MNHNS and SASEGT. Here immunoSEQ multiplex PCR was the method, and the copy in TCRdb shows in-frame clones only, minus some. The profile shows over 200,000 clones, 65% to 85% of them singletons. The receptor was derived from a man in his forties with acute or convalescent COVID-19. The V call is TRBV6-1, the J call TRBJ1-1; D possibly corresponds to TRBD1 (5 bases). The material sequenced was peripheral blood. The CDR3 reads CASSDHPQVSTEAFF. Here the CDR3 DNA reads TGTGCCAGCAGTGACCACCCACAGGTGTCCACTGAAGCTTTCTTT.